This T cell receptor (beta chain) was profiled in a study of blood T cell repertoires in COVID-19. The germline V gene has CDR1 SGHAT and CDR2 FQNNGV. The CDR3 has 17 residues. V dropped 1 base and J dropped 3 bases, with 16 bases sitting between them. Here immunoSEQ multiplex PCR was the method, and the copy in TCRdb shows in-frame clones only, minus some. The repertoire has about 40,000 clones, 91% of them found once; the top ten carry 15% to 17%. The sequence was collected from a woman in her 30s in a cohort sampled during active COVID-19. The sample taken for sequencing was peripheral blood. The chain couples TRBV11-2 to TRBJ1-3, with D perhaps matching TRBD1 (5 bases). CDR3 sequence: CASSLGEPGVDGNTIYF. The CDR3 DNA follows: TGTGCCAGCAGCTTAGGGGAACCGGGGGTGGATGGAAACACCATATATTTT.